The clone carrying this TCR beta chain was counted a few times. Antigen specificity is unknown. The entry originates in a study of T cells in Graves' hyperthyroidism and ophthalmopathy. The study, taken as a whole, reports: Blood held most thyroid clonotypes expanded above 0.001 frequency.

There were TCR beta CDR3 regions amplified from RNA transcripts. HTBI primers were used for first-round RT-PCR of the TCR CDR3. TCRdb called the multiplex PCR reads again in MiXCR, with one record for every CDR3 protein. The sample has 300,000 to 450,000 distinct CDR3 sequences, more than 11% seen once. The sample comprised blood. This sequence originates from a woman in her fifties or sixties with Graves' hyperthyroidism.

CDR3 in amino acids: CAWRRPGGAYEQYF. DNA of the CDR3: TGTGCCTGGAGGAGGCCTGGGGGGGCCTACGAGCAGTACTTC. V gene TRBV30 combines with J gene TRBJ2-7; TRBD2 matches 7 bases. The J segment lost 2 bases and the V segment lost 3 bases, leaving 7 bases of the junction unmatched. The CDR3 loop spans 14 amino acids. Germline lookup yields CDR1 GTSNPN and CDR2 SVGIG (reference sequence).